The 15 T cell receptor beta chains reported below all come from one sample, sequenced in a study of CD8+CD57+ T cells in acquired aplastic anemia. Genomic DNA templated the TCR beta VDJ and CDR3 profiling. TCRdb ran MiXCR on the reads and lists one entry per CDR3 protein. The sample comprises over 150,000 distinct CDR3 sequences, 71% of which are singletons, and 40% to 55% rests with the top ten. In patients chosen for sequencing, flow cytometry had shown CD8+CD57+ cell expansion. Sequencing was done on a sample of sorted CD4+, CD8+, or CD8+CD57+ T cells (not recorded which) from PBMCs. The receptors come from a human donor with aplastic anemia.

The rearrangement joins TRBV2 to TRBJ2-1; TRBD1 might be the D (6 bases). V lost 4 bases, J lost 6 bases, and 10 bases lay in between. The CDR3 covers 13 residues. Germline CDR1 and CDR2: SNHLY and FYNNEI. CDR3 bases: TGTGCCAGCAGTGCATGGACAGTCAATGAGCAGTTCTTC. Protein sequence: CASSAWTVNEQFF.

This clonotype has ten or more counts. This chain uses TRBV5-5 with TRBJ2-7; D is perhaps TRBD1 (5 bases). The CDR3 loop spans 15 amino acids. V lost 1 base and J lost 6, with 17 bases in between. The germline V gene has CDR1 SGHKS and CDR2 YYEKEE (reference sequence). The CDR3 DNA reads TGTGCCAGCAGCTTGACAGGAACGCTTCCGCCCGAGCAGTACTTC. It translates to CASSLTGTLPPEQYF.

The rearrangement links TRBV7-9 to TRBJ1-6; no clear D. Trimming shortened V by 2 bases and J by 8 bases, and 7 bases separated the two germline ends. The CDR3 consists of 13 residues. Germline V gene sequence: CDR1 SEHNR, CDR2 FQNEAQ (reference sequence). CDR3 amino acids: CASSLSGDSPLHF. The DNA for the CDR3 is TGTGCCAGCAGCTTATCCGGGGATTCACCCCTCCACTTT.

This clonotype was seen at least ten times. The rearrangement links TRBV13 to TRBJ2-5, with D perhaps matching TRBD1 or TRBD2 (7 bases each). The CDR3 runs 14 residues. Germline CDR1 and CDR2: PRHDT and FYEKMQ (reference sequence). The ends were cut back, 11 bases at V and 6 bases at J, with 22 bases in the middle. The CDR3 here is CACSGGDRGKTQYF. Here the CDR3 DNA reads TGTGCCTGTTCAGGGGGGGACCGGGGAAAGACCCAGTACTTC. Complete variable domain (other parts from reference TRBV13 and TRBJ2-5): AAGVIQSPRHLIKEKRETATLKCYPIPRHDTVYWYQQGPGQDPQFLISFYEKMQSDKGSIPDRFSAQQFSDYHSELNMSSLELGDSALYFCACSGGDRGKTQYFGPGTRLLVL.

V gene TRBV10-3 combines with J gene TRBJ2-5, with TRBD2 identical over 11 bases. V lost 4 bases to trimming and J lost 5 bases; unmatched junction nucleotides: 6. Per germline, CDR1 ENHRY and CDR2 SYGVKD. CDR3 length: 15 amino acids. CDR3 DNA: TGTGCCATCAGTGGATTAGCGGGGGGGATGGAGACCCAGTACTTC. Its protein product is CAISGLAGGMETQYF.

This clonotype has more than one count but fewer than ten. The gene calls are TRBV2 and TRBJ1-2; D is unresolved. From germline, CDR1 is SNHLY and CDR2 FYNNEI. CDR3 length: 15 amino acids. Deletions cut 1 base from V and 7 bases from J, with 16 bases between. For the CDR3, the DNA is TGTGCCAGCAGTGAAGACGGGCAGGAAATTTTTGGCTACACCTTC. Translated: CASSEDGQEIFGYTF.

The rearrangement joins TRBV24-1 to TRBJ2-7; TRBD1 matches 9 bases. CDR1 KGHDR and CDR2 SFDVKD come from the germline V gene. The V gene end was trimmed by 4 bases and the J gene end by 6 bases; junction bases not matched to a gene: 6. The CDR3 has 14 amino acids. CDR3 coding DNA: TGTGCCACCAGTGACGGGACAGGGTATTGCGAGCAGTACTTC. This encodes CATSDGTGYCEQYF.

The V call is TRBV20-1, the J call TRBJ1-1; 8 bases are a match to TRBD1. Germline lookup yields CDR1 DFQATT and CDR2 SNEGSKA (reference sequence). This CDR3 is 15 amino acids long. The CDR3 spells CMSPGQAIGNTEAFF. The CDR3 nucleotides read TGCATGTCGCCGGGACAGGCGATTGGGAACACTGAAGCTTTCTTT.

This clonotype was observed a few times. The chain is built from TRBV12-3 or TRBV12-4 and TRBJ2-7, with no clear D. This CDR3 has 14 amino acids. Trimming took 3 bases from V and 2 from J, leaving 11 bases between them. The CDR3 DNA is TGTGCCAGCAGTTTCGAGGCCAGGACCTACGAGCAGTACTTC. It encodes CASSFEARTYEQYF.

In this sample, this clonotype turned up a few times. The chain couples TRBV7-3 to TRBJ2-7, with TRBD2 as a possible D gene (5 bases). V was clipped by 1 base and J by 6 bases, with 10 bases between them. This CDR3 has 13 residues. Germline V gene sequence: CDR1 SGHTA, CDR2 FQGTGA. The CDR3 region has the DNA TGTGCCAGCAGCTTAAGCGGGTCTGGCGAGCAGTACTTC. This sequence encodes CASSLSGSGEQYF.

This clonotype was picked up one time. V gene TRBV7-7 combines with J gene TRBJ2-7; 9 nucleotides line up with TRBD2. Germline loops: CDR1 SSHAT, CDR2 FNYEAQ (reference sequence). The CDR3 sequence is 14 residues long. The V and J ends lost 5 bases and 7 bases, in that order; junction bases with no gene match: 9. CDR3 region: CASSPAGGPWEQYF. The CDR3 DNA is TGTGCCAGCAGCCCGGCGGGGGGGCCCTGGGAGCAGTACTTC.

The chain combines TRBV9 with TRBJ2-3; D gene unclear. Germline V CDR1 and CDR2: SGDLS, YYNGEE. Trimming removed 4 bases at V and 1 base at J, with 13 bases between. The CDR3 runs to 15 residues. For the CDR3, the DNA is TGTGCCAGCAGCCCGATTAGTTGGGGCACAGATACGCAGTATTTT. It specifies CASSPISWGTDTQYF.

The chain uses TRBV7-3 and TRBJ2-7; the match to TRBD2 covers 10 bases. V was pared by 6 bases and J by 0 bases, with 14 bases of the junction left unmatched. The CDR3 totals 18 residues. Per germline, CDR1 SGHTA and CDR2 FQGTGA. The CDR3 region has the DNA TGTGCCAGCAGTTACTCAGGGCTAGCGGGAGTCGCCTCCTACGAGCAGTACTTC. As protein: CASSYSGLAGVASYEQYF.

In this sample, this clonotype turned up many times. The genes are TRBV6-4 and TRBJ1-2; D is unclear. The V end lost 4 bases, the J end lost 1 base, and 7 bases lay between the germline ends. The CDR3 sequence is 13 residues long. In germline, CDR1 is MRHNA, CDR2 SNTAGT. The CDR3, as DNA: TGTGCCAGCAGTGGGACGGATAACTATGGCTACACCTTC. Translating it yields CASSGTDNYGYTF.

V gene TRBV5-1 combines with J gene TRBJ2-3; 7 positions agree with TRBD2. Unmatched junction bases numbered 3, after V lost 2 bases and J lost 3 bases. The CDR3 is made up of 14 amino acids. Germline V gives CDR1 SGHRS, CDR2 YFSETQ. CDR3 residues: CASSFAGETDTQYF. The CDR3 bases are TGCGCCAGCAGCTTTGCGGGGGAAACAGATACGCAGTATTTT.